This T cell receptor (beta chain) was sequenced in a study of cytomegalovirus exposure and HLA in healthy donors. PCR used 60 Vbeta primers and 13 Jbeta primers. Libraries were prepared by immunoSEQ multiplex PCR; TCRdb keeps only in-frame clonotypes and omits some of them. Here the sample spans 200,000 or so clones, approximately 79% being singletons. The clonotype comes from a man aged 45 to 65 in good health and CMV-seronegative. Source material: PBMCs.

CDR3 DNA sequence: TGTGCCAGCAGCCCTAGCCCACTAGCGGGAGAATACACCGGGGAGCTGTTTTTT. This encodes CASSPSPLAGEYTGELFF. The chain uses TRBV7-9 and TRBJ2-2; 11 nucleotides align to TRBD2. Germline values: CDR1 SEHNR, CDR2 FQNEAQ (reference sequence). V was clipped by 5 bases and J by 3 bases; unmatched bases: 11. This CDR3 has 18 residues.